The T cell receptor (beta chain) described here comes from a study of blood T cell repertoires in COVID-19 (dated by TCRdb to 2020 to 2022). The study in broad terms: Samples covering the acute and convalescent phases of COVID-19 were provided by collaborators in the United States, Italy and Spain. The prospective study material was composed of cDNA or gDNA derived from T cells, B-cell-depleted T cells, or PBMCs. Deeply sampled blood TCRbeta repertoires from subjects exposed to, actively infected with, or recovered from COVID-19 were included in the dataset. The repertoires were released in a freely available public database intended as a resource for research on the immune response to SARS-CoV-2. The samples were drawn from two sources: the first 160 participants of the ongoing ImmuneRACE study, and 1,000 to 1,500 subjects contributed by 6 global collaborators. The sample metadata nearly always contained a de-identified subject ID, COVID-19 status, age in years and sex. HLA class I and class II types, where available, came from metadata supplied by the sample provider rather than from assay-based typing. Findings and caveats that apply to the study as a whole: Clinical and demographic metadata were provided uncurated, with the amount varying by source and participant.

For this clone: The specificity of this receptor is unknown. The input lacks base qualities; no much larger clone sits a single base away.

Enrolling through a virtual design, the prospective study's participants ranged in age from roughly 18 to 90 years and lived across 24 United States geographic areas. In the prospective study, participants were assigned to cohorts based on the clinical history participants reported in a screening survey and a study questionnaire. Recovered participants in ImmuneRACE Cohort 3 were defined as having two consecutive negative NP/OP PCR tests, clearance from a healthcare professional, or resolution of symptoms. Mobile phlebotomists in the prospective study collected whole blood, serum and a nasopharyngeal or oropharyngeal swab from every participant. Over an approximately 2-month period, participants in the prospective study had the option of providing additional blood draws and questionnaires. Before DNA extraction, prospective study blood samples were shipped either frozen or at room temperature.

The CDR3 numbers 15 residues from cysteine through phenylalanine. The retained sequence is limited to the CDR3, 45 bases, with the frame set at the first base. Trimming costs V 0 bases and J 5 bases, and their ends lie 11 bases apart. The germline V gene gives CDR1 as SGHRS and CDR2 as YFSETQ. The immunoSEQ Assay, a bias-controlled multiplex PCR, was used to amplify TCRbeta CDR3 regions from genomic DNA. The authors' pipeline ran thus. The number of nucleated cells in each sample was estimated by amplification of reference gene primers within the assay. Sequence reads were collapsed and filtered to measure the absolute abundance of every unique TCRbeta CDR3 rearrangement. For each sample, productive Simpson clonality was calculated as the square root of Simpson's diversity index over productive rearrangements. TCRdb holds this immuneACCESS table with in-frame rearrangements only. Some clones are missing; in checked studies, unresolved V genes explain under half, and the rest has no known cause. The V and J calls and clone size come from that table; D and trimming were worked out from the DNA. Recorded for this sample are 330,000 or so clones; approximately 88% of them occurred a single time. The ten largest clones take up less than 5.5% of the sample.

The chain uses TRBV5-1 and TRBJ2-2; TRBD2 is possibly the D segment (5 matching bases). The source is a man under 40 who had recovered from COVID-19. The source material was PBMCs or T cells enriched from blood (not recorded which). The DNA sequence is TGCGCCAGCAGCTTGGCTCCGACGGGGACCGGGGAGCTGTTTTTT. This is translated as CASSLAPTGTGELFF. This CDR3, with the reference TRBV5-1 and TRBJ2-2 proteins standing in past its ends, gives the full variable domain KAGVTQTPRYLIKTRGQQVTLSCSPISGHRSVSWYQQTPGQGLQFLFEYFSETQRNKGNFPGRFSGRQFSNSRSEMNVSTLELGDSALYLCASSLAPTGTGELFFGEGSRLTVL.